This TCR beta chain originates from a study of identical twins. A word on this clonotype: What it binds is unknown.

TCRdb re-derived calls from the 5' RACE reads in MiXCR, one entry per CDR3 protein. Among roughly 1,500,000 distinct CDR3 sequences, around 29% were seen once, and the ten largest hold around 0.25%. General study findings and limits: Whereas memory repertoires showed no such difference, abundant cord blood beta clonotypes carried fewer insertions. Analyses based on zero insertions could be partly confounded by invariant MAIT and iNKT cells. The models systematically underestimated how much out-of-frame TCR alpha was shared in monozygotic twins.

Trimming removed 8 bases from V and 1 base from J, with 19 bases in between. Germline assignment: CDR1 SNHLY and CDR2 FYNNEI. This CDR3 region has 16 residues. The sample was cord blood. The chain combines TRBV2 with TRBJ2-3, with D possibly matching TRBD2 (5 bases). The receptor was isolated from a newborn girl in good health. The CDR3 nucleotides read TGTGCCAGCGAGATGACGCGGGCGAGCCGCACAGATACGCAGTATTTT. Its translation: CASEMTRASRTDTQYF.